This T cell receptor beta chain originates from a study of spatial heterogeneity in lung cancer. Study details: Across the raw uncorrected reads, a unique TCR and UMI combination was observed, on average, more than ten times.

The time point denotes: sample taken at primary tumor resection. Whole RNA, which was extracted from tumor, nontumor lung tissue or frozen PBMC, was sequenced without any cell sorting. Findings and limits, study-wide: Ubiquitous expanded tumor TCRs appeared in blood more at resection than follow-up.

From the 5' RACE reads, TCRdb called clonotypes with MiXCR, one entry per CDR3 protein. The sample consists of roughly 10,000 distinct CDR3 sequences, less than 25% of them appearing once. This CDR3 has 15 amino acids. From germline, CDR1 is SEHNR and CDR2 FQNEAQ (reference sequence). Trimming removed 2 bases at V and 0 bases at J, with 8 bases between. As concerns this clonotype: Its target is unknown.

The V gene is TRBV7-9, the J gene TRBJ2-1; D ambiguous. The TCR originated in a female donor with early-stage non-small cell lung cancer. Sequencing used PBMCs, obtained at surgery. The CDR3 DNA sequence: TGTGCCAGCAGCTTAATCCGAACCTCCTACAATGAGCAGTTCTTC. Encoded protein: CASSLIRTSYNEQFF.